The present T cell receptor beta chain was sequenced within a study of shared clonotypes between healthy human individuals. The assay was immunoSEQ multiplex PCR, and TCRdb's table has in-frame clones only and misses some. Of about 2,500,000 clones listed, about 92% are singletons. The V gene's germline CDR1 is SGHTA and CDR2 FQGNSA. This CDR3 comprises 15 residues. The V gene end was trimmed by 3 bases and the J gene end by 2 bases; junction bases not matched to a gene: 6. This TCR was sampled from a man younger than 35 in good health. This sequence joins TRBV7-2 and TRBJ2-7; TRBD1 agrees at 8 bases. The sample comprised naive CD4+ T cells sorted from blood. Sample subset: CD45RA+ positively selected. For the CDR3, the DNA is TGTGCCAGCAGCTTGCAGGGGGCAATAACCTACGAGCAGTACTTC. Translation: CASSLQGAITYEQYF.